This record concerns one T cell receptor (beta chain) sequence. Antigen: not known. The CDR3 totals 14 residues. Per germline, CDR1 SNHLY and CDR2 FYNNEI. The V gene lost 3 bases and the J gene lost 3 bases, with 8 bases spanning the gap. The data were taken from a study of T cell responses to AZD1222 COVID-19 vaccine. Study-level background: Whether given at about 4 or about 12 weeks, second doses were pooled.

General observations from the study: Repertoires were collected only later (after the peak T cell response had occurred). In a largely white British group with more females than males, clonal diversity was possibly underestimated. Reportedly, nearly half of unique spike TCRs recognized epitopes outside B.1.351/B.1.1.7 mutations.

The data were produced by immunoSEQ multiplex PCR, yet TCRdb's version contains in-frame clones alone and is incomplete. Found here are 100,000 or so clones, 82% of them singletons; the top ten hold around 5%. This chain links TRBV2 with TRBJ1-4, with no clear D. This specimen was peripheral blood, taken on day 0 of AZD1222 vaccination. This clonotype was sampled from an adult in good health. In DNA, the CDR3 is TGTGCCAGCAGTGACGCGGCGCCTAATGAAAAACTGTTTTTT. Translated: CASSDAAPNEKLFF.